The rows below give T cell receptor beta chains drawn from one sample of a study of T-cell reconstitution after alpha-beta-depleted transplantation in children. Via MiXCR, TCRdb re-called the PCR reads, giving one row per CDR3 protein. Here the sample spans about 7,700 distinct CDR3 sequences, roughly 12% being singletons. This specimen consisted of PBMCs, mostly from graft donor cells, obtained 60 days after TCRalphabeta/CD19-depleted stem cell transplant. The receptors shown here come from a patient aged 2-10 years who had a stem cell transplant for inherited bone marrow failure, so the T cells may come from the graft donor. CDR3s include the opening cysteine and the closing phenylalanine or tryptophan. D genes are given only for firm matches. Some rows mark clone size as missing; the rest say once, few, many or name a class of expanded clone.

TRBJ2-1 many TRBV3-1 TRBD2 CASSQLAAYNEQFF TGTGCCAGCAGCCAGCTAGCGGCCTACAATGAGCAGTTCTTC
TRBJ2-1 large TRBV7-8 - CASSLRESFPYNEQFF TGTGCCAGCAGCTTAAGGGAGAGCTTTCCCTACAATGAGCAGTTCTTC
TRBJ1-2 medium-sized TRBV7-9 - CASSLSEGGYTF TGTGCCAGCAGCTTATCCGAGGGTGGCTACACCTTC
TRBJ2-5 many TRBV18 TRBD2 CASSPRDYSETQYF TGTGCCAGCTCACCACGGGACTACTCGGAGACCCAGTACTTC
TRBJ1-2 many TRBV2 - CASSPQGPYGYTF TGTGCCAGCAGTCCACAGGGACCCTATGGCTACACCTTC
TRBJ2-6 - TRBV19 - CASSRLSGANVLTF TGTGCCAGTAGTAGACTCTCTGGGGCCAACGTCCTGACTTTC
TRBJ2-6 many TRBV5-1 - CASSLTQGLGSGANVLTF TGCGCCAGCAGCTTGACGCAGGGACTGGGCTCTGGGGCCAACGTCCTGACTTTC
TRBJ1-2 many TRBV6-2/TRBV6-3 TRBD1 CASRYDRVDGYTF TGTGCCAGCAGATATGACAGGGTTGATGGCTACACCTTC
TRBJ2-3 - TRBV28 - CASSFLGTITDTQYF TGTGCCAGCAGTTTTTTGGGGACCATCACAGATACGCAGTATTTT
TRBJ1-5 many TRBV28 - CASSPRGEGSNQPQHF TGTGCCAGCAGTCCTCGGGGGGAAGGAAGCAATCAGCCCCAGCATTTT
TRBJ1-4 many TRBV20-1 - CSARANNEKLFF TGCAGTGCTAGAGCAAATAATGAAAAACTGTTTTTT
TRBJ2-3 - TRBV6-4 TRBD1 CASTRGTASTDTQYF TGTGCCAGCACCAGAGGGACAGCGAGCACAGATACGCAGTATTTT
TRBJ1-5 many TRBV5-1 - CASSLGWNQPQHF TGCGCCAGCAGCTTGGGGTGGAATCAGCCCCAGCATTTT
TRBJ1-1 hyperexpanded TRBV7-9 - CASSRGWGADTEAFF TGTGCCAGCAGCCGAGGGTGGGGCGCGGACACTGAAGCTTTCTTT
TRBJ2-1 medium-sized TRBV29-1 TRBD2 CSPVGGRDGEQFF TGCAGCCCAGTGGGCGGGAGGGATGGAGAGCAGTTCTTC
TRBJ2-7 many TRBV7-8 - CASSHRSNSYEQYF TGTGCCAGCAGCCACAGAAGTAACTCCTACGAGCAGTACTTC